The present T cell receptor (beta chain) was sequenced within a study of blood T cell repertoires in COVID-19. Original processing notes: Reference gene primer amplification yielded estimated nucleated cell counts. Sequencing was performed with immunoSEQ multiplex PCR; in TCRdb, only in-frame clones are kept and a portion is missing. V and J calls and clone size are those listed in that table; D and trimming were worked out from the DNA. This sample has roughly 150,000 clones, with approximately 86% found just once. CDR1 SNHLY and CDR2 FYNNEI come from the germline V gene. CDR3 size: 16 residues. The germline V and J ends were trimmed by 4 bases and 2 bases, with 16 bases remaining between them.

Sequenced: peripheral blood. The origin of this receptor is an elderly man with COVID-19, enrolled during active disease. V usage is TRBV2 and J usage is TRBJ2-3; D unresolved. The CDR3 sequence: CASSVGTNYITDTQYF. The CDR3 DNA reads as TGTGCCAGCAGTGTAGGCACCAACTACATCACAGATACGCAGTATTTT.